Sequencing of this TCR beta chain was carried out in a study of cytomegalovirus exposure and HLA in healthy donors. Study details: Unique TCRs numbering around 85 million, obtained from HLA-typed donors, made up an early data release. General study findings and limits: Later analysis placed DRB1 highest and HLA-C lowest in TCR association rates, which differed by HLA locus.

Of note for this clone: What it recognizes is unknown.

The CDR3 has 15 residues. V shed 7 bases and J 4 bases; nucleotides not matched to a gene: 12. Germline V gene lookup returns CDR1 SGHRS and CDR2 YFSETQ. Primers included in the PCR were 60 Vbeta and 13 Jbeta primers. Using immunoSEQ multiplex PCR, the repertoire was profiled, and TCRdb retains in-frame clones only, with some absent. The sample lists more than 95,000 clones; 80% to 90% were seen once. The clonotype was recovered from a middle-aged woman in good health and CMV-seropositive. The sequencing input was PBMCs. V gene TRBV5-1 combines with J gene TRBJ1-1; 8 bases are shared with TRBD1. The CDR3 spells CASQGQGAVGTEAFF. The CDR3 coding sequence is TGCGCCAGCCAAGGCCAGGGGGCGGTTGGCACTGAAGCTTTCTTT.